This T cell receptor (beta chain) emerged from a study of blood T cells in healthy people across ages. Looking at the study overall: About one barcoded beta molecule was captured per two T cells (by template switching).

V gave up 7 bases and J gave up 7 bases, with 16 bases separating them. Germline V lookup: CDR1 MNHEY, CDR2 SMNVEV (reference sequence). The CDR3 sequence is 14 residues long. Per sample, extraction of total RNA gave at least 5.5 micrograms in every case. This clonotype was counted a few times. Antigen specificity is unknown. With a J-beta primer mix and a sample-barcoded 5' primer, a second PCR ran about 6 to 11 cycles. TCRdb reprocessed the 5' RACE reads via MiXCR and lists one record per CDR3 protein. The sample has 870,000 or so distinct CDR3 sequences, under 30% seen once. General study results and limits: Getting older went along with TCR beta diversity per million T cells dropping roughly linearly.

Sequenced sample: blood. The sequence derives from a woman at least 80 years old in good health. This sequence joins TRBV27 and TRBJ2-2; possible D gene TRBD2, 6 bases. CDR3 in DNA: TGTGCCAGCACCGCCGGGGACTTCTTCGGGGAGCTGTTTTTT. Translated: CASTAGDFFGELFF.